This T cell receptor beta chain originates from a study of blood T cell repertoires in COVID-19 (dated by TCRdb to 2018 to 2020). Notes on the research overall: Samples covering the acute and convalescent phases of COVID-19 were provided by collaborators in the United States, Italy and Spain. The material from the prospective study consisted of cDNA or gDNA derived from T cells, B-cell-depleted T cells, or PBMCs. Where available, HLA class I and class II types were taken from metadata supplied by the sample provider and were not determined by assay-based typing. The dataset comprised deeply sampled blood TCRbeta repertoires from subjects exposed to, actively infected with, or recovered from COVID-19. The samples were drawn from two sources: the first 160 participants of the ongoing ImmuneRACE study, and fewer than 1,500 subjects contributed by 6 global collaborators. The repertoires were made available in a free public database intended to serve as a resource for research on the immune response to SARS-CoV-2. Nearly every sample came with metadata listing a de-identified subject ID, COVID-19 status, age in years and sex. Broader findings and caveats from the paper: The amount of clinical and demographic metadata varied by source and participant and was provided uncurated.

To note about this clone: What this receptor recognizes is not known. The sample holds no much larger clone one base away, and base qualities are not on file.

The immunoSEQ Assay, a bias-controlled multiplex PCR, was used to amplify TCRbeta CDR3 regions from genomic DNA. On the study's bioinformatics: Within the assay, amplification of reference gene primers was used to estimate how many nucleated cells each sample contained. Sequence reads were collapsed and filtered to measure the absolute abundance of every unique TCRbeta CDR3 rearrangement. For each sample, productive Simpson clonality was calculated as the square root of Simpson's diversity index across productive rearrangements. TCRdb's version of the immuneACCESS table is confined to in-frame rearrangements and falls short of the full clone set. An unresolved V gene accounts for under half of the shortfall where checked; the remainder is of unknown origin. That table gives V, J and clone size, and the DNA gave D and trimming. The sample data list some 320,000 clones, and roughly 86% of these were observed just once. Under 5.5% of the sample is held by the ten biggest clonotypes.

The cysteine opens and the phenylalanine closes a CDR3 of 13 amino acids. The retained sequence is limited to the CDR3, 39 bases, with the frame set at the first base. Trimming accounts for 4 bases at V and 4 bases at J, while the number of junction bases matched to no gene is 2. CDR1 and CDR2 are read off the germline V gene as MGHRA and YSYEKL. Enrolling through a virtual design, the prospective study's participants ranged in age from roughly 18 to 89 years and lived across some 23 United States geographic areas. In the prospective study, participants were assigned to cohorts based on the clinical history participants reported in a screening survey and a study questionnaire. Recovered participants in ImmuneRACE Cohort 3 were defined by two consecutive negative NP/OP PCR tests, clearance by a healthcare professional, or resolution of symptoms. Mobile phlebotomists in the prospective study collected whole blood, serum and a nasopharyngeal or oropharyngeal swab from every participant. Additional blood draws and questionnaires over an approximately two-month period could optionally be provided by prospective study participants. Prospective study blood samples were shipped either frozen or at room temperature before DNA extraction.

The V gene is TRBV4-1 and the J gene is TRBJ1-1, with 8 junctional bases fitting TRBD1. The TCR was taken from a woman aged 25 to 39 who had recovered from COVID-19. Material: PBMCs or T cells enriched from blood (not recorded which). The base sequence is TGCGCCAGCAGCCCAGGGGGCCTCACTGAAGCTTTCTTT. It specifies CASSPGGLTEAFF.